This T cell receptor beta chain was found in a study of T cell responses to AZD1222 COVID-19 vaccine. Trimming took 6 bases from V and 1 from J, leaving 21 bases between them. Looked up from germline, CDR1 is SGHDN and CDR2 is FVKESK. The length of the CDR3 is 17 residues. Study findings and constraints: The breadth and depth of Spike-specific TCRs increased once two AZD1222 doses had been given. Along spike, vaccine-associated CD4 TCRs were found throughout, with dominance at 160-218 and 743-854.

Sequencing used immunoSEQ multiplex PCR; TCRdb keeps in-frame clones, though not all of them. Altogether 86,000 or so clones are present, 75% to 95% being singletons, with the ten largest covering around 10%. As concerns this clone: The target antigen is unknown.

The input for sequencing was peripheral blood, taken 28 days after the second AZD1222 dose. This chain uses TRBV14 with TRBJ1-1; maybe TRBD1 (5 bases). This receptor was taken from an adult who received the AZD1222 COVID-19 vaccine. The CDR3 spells CASSPSAGVKPNTEAFF. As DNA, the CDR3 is TGTGCCAGCAGTCCCTCGGCGGGGGTTAAACCGAACACTGAAGCTTTCTTT.